This TCR beta chain was sequenced during a study of identical twins. Whole-study results and caveats: Potential partial confounding of zero-insertion analyses by invariant MAIT and iNKT cells was noted.

A universal primer site came from template switching; cDNA carried unique molecular identifiers. TCRdb analysed the 5' RACE reads with MiXCR anew, one entry per CDR3 protein. The sample records over 200,000 distinct CDR3 sequences, 6.5% to 8% being singletons. The CDR3 has 14 residues. V dropped 6 bases and J dropped 12 bases, with 22 bases sitting between them. The germline gives CDR1 SGHKS, CDR2 YYEKEE (reference sequence). This clonotype was seen ten or more times. What it binds is unknown. These records were also assigned to another study, of T cells expressing NK-cell markers. Per that study: The TCR beta repertoires originated in sorted CD3+CD56+NKG2C+, CD3+CD56+NKG2C- and CD3+CD56-NKG2C+ T cells. A few of the donors also had these clonotypes leading their CD3+CD56-NKG2C+ fraction.

The specimen sequenced was CD8+ T cells sorted from blood. This chain joins TRBV5-5 and TRBJ2-1, with D hard to call. The origin of this receptor is a woman between 18 and 30 years old in good health. The CDR3 bases are TGTGCCAGCACCTCCTACGAGGAGCAGGCAGGGCAGTTCTTC. Its translation is CASTSYEEQAGQFF.